Presented here are 13 T cell receptor beta chains from one specimen sequenced in a study of blood T cell repertoires in COVID-19. TCRdb keeps only in-frame clones here, not all; method: immunoSEQ multiplex PCR. The sample has about 50,000 clones, roughly four fifths seen once. The sequencing sample was made of peripheral blood. The receptors stem from a man aged 60-69 years with acute or convalescent COVID-19.

The chain has TRBV6-1 and TRBJ1-6; D possibly corresponds to TRBD1 (5 bases). Trimming removed 0 bases at V and 3 bases at J, with 12 bases between. Germline CDR1 reads MNHNS; CDR2 reads SASEGT. This CDR3 comprises 17 residues. Here the CDR3 DNA reads TGTGCCAGCAGTGAAGCTGGGGCCCTGGTCTATAATTCACCCCTCCACTTT. The encoded protein is CASSEAGALVYNSPLHF.

The gene calls are TRBV5-1 and TRBJ1-5; the D is unclear. Germline CDR1 reads SGHRS; CDR2 reads YFSETQ. The ends were cut back, 4 bases at V and 2 bases at J, with 10 bases in the middle. There are 14 residues in the CDR3. The CDR3 here is CASSEVSGNQPQHF. CDR3 DNA: TGCGCCAGCAGCGAGGTATCGGGCAATCAGCCCCAGCATTTT.

V usage is TRBV19 and J usage is TRBJ1-1; D remains ambiguous. Trimming removed 3 bases from V and 0 bases from J, with 5 bases in between. Germline assignment: CDR1 LNHDA and CDR2 SQIVND (reference sequence). CDR3 length equals 13 residues. The CDR3 DNA reads TGTGCCAGTAGTATTTCAGTGAACACTGAAGCTTTCTTT. Its protein is CASSISVNTEAFF.

The chain links TRBV6-5 to TRBJ1-2, with a tentative D call TRBD1 (5 bases). The CDR3 has 14 residues. In germline, CDR1 is MNHEY, CDR2 SVGAGI. The V end was cut by 6 bases, the J end by 2 bases, with 13 bases between. The chain's CDR3 is CASSLGQQNYGYTF. The CDR3, as DNA: TGTGCCAGCAGCCTAGGACAACAAAACTATGGCTACACCTTC.

The V call is TRBV2, the J call TRBJ1-1; TRBD1 is a possible D gene (6 bases). Germline V gives CDR1 SNHLY, CDR2 FYNNEI. With 5 bases removed from V and 9 bases from J, the gap between germline ends came to 16 bases. This CDR3 comprises 13 residues. CDR3 in amino acids: CASSQNPTGQAFF. CDR3 sequence (DNA): TGTGCCAGCAGTCAAAATCCGACAGGCCAAGCTTTCTTT.

The chain joins TRBV7-6 to TRBJ2-1; 7 bases map to TRBD1. J lost 4 bases, V lost 4 bases, and 7 bases had no gene match. Germline CDR1 SGHVS, CDR2 FNYEAQ. This CDR3 is built from 15 residues. CDR3 coding DNA: TGTGCCAGCAGCTCGGCCGGGACAGATTACAATGAGCAGTTCTTC. Translating it yields CASSSAGTDYNEQFF.

The CDR3 DNA sequence: TGTGCCAGCAGCCCAGGGGGCAATGAGCAGTTCTTC. Protein sequence: CASSPGGNEQFF. The J gene is TRBJ2-1, the V gene TRBV7-3, with 7 positions matching TRBD1. The CDR3 totals 12 residues. From germline, CDR1 is SGHTA and CDR2 FQGTGA. Germline trimming cut 5 bases from V and 6 bases from J; bases unmatched to any gene: 1.

The chain combines TRBV2 with TRBJ2-5, with D perhaps matching TRBD2 (5 bases). CDR1 and CDR2 (germline): SNHLY, FYNNEI. Trimming removed 7 bases from V and 5 bases from J, with 14 bases in between. The CDR3 is 13 residues long. The CDR3 DNA reads TGTGCCAGCAACAAGAGGGAACGGGAGACCCAGTACTTC. Its protein product is CASNKRERETQYF.

The chain couples TRBV21-1 to TRBJ2-5; the table's D call, TRBD1, was not checked against the DNA. TRBV21-1 is annotated as a pseudogene. The CDR3 sequence is 14 residues long. The CDR3 protein is CASSPDSSQETQYF. The CDR3 DNA sequence: TGTGCCAGCTCGCCCGACAGTTCCCAAGAGACCCAGTACTTC.

V and J are TRBV13 and TRBJ2-3; maybe TRBD1 (6 bases). V lost 4 bases, J lost 3 bases, and 20 bases lay in between. Germline V gene lookup returns CDR1 PRHDT and CDR2 FYEKMQ (reference sequence). This CDR3 has 17 residues. DNA for the CDR3: TGTGCCAGCAGCTCCCGGAAAAGGGACAAATGGACAGATACGCAGTATTTT. This translates into CASSSRKRDKWTDTQYF.

The chain recombines TRBV5-1 with TRBJ1-2; tentatively, D is TRBD1 (6 bases). In germline, CDR1 is SGHRS, CDR2 YFSETQ. CDR3 size: 15 residues. The V end was cut by 0 bases, the J end by 8 bases, with 17 bases between. DNA for the CDR3: TGCGCCAGCAGCTTGGAGGGACACTCCATAGAGGGCTACACCTTC. It translates to CASSLEGHSIEGYTF. Drawing the rest from reference TRBV5-1 and TRBJ1-2, the complete variable domain is KAGVTQTPRYLIKTRGQQVTLSCSPISGHRSVSWYQQTPGQGLQFLFEYFSETQRNKGNFPGRFSGRQFSNSRSEMNVSTLELGDSALYLCASSLEGHSIEGYTFGSGTRLTVV.

The chain recombines TRBV5-6 with TRBJ1-4; 9 nucleotides agree with TRBD1. Per germline, CDR1 SGHDT and CDR2 YYEEEE. The CDR3 extends over 15 amino acids. V lost 4 bases, J lost 7 bases, and 8 bases stayed unmatched. The CDR3 DNA reads TGTGCCAGCAGCGGAACAGGGGGCCGTTTTGAAAAACTGTTTTTT. It specifies CASSGTGGRFEKLFF.

The chain joins TRBV7-2 to TRBJ2-1, with D possibly matching TRBD1 (5 bases). V lost 5 bases and J lost 0, with 11 bases in between. This CDR3 region has 15 residues. Germline CDR1 is SGHTA and CDR2 is FQGNSA. Written as DNA, the CDR3 is TGTGCCAGCAGCCCGTGGCAGGGCTCCTACAATGAGCAGTTCTTC. Translation: CASSPWQGSYNEQFF.